This T cell receptor beta chain was sequenced during a study of blood T cell repertoires in COVID-19. Whole-study context: The United States, Italy and Spain were the sources of the acute and convalescent COVID-19 samples. The analysed material was cDNA or gDNA that came from T cells, B-cell-depleted T cells, or PBMCs.

Original data processing: Amplification with reference gene primers provided the estimates of nucleated cell counts. Here immunoSEQ multiplex PCR was the method, and the copy in TCRdb shows in-frame clones only, minus some. Clonal size and the V and J genes are those of that table, whereas D and trimming came from the DNA. The data contain approximately 150,000 clones, around 85% of them singletons. Germline-derived CDR1 and CDR2 are SGHVS and FQNEAQ. The junction had 8 bases not matched to a gene; V was cut back by 1 base and J by 3 bases. The CDR3 length is 16 residues. The specimen was peripheral blood. V gene TRBV7-8 combines with J gene TRBJ2-7, with TRBD2 matching 8 bases. This TCR derives from a woman aged 70-85 years with acute or convalescent COVID-19. In DNA form, the CDR3 reads TGTGCCAGCAGCTTAGGAGGGGCGGGGGGTCTCTACGAGCAGTACTTC. It encodes CASSLGGAGGLYEQYF.